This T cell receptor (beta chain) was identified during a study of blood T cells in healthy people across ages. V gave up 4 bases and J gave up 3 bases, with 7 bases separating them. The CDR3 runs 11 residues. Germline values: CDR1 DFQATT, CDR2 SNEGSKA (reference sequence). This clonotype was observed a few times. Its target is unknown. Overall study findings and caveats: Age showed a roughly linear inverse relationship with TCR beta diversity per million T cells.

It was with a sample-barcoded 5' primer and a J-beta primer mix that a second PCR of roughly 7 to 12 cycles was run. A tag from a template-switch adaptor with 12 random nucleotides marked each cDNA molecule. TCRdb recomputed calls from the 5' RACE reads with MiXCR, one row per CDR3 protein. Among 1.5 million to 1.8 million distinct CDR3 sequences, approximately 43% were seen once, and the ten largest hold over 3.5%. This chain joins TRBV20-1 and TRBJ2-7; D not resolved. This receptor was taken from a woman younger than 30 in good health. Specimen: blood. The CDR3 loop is CSANPYYEQYF. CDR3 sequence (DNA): TGCAGTGCTAACCCATACTACGAGCAGTACTTC.